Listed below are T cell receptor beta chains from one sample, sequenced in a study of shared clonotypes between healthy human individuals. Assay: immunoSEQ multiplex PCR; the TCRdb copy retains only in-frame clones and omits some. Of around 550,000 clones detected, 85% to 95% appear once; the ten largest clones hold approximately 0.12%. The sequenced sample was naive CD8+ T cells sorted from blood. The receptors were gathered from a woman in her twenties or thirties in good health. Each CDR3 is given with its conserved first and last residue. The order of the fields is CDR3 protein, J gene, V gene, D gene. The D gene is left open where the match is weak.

CASSLALVPAPSTDTQYF,TRBJ2-3,TRBV7-6,.
CASLGNTEAFF,TRBJ1-1,TRBV27,.
CASSQRSPGATDTQYF,TRBJ2-3,TRBV13,.
CASSPPDEKLFF,TRBJ1-4,TRBV27,.
CASSYSPAGPYNEQFF,TRBJ2-1,TRBV6-5,TRBD2
CASSIGRSQETQYF,TRBJ2-5,TRBV5-4,.
CASSLLGTGNTEAFF,TRBJ1-1,TRBV27,.
CASSPSTSGRHSYEQYF,TRBJ2-7,TRBV4-1,TRBD2
CASRDPSGNTIYF,TRBJ1-3,TRBV9,.
CATSTRLAGGPSPANEQFF,TRBJ2-1,TRBV15,TRBD2
CASSSGFEQYF,TRBJ2-7,TRBV11-1,.
CASSLSDRVGYEQYF,TRBJ2-7,TRBV27,TRBD1
CASSLGRTNLASGDNEQFF,TRBJ2-1,TRBV28,TRBD2
CASSDSSILQETQYF,TRBJ2-5,TRBV6-4,.
CASSPTDREETQYF,TRBJ2-5,TRBV21-1,.
CASSFGTGTYGYTF,TRBJ1-2,TRBV5-6,TRBD1
CASSESRLGRWDTQYF,TRBJ2-3,TRBV6-1,.
CASSPSFTSGSINEQFF,TRBJ2-1,TRBV7-3,TRBD2
CASSKGYGDQPQHF,TRBJ1-5,TRBV19,.
CASSGTGAGPQHF,TRBJ1-5,TRBV7-9,TRBD1
CASSTEGLVKDEQFF,TRBJ2-1,TRBV7-9,TRBD2
CASSFRITHSNQPQHF,TRBJ1-5,TRBV28,.
CASMSGTGSNQPQHF,TRBJ1-5,TRBV27,TRBD1
CASSTAARGGTTDTQYF,TRBJ2-3,TRBV28,TRBD2
CSAFDSPEAFF,TRBJ1-1,TRBV20-1,.
CASSPRGGANQPQHF,TRBJ1-5,TRBV18,.
CASSDYRAGNQPQHF,TRBJ1-5,TRBV2,.
CASSQGNSYEQYF,TRBJ2-7,TRBV4-2,.
CASSEGTYSNQPQHF,TRBJ1-5,TRBV2,.
CASSMWGAYNEKLFF,TRBJ1-4,TRBV19,.
CASSLRGGRGSETQYF,TRBJ2-5,TRBV11-2,TRBD2
CASSFRRDEQYF,TRBJ2-7,TRBV28,.
CASSFGGPSYEQYF,TRBJ2-7,TRBV7-9,.
CASSGAGGFNEQYF,TRBJ2-7,TRBV5-6,TRBD1